The T cell receptor beta chain under discussion was sequenced for a study of blood T cell repertoires in COVID-19. Study context: Donors in the United States, Italy and Spain gave samples during acute or convalescent COVID-19. T cells, B-cell-depleted T cells, or PBMCs provided the cDNA or gDNA that served as material.

Source study methods: The authors estimated nucleated cell counts from reference gene primer amplification. Sequencing used immunoSEQ multiplex PCR; TCRdb keeps in-frame clones, though not all of them. V and J calls plus clone size are reproduced from that table; the DNA served to infer D and trimming. The sample records under 300,000 clones, approximately 85% being singletons. This clone was seen a few times. Germline assignment: CDR1 SNHLY and CDR2 FYNNEI. CDR3 length: 15 amino acids. V dropped 6 bases and J dropped 1; count of bases not matched to a gene: 8. The sequence was obtained from a man aged 45-65 years with acute or convalescent COVID-19. Sequencing used peripheral blood. The rearrangement uses TRBV2 and TRBJ1-2; 7 bases agree with TRBD1. The CDR3 DNA reads TGTGCCAGCAGACAACACACAGGGGATAACTATGGCTACACCTTC. Protein sequence: CASRQHTGDNYGYTF.